The 23 T cell receptor beta chains given below trace back to one sample, sequenced in a study of multiple sclerosis patients with progressive multifocal leukoencephalopathy. The time point is: five to six months of natalizumab therapy. Only in-frame clones appear in the TCRdb table, and some are missing; sequencing was by immunoSEQ multiplex PCR. The data show tens of thousands of clones, under 90% seen once. The sample here was PBMCs, taken from a patient treated with natalizumab. The receptors derive from a human donor with multiple sclerosis.

The chain combines TRBV29-1 with TRBJ2-7; TRBD1 aligns across 7 bases. The junction had 2 bases not matched to a gene; V was cut back by 3 bases and J by 0 bases. Germline lookup yields CDR1 SQVTM and CDR2 ANQGSEA. The CDR3 sequence is 13 residues long. As DNA, the CDR3 is TGCAGCGTTGAGGACAGGTACTCCTACGAGCAGTACTTC. It codes for CSVEDRYSYEQYF.

The chain joins TRBV6-4 to TRBJ2-7; maybe TRBD2 (6 bases). V was shortened by 4 bases and J by 0 bases, with 13 bases between the two germline ends. This CDR3 has 15 residues. Germline V gives CDR1 MRHNA, CDR2 SNTAGT. The CDR3 region has the DNA TGTGCCAGCAGTGTAGAGGCGGGGAGCTCCTACGAGCAGTACTTC. This sequence encodes CASSVEAGSSYEQYF.

V gene TRBV7-8 combines with J gene TRBJ2-7, with 11 bases fitting TRBD2. CDR1 is SGHVS and CDR2 is FQNEAQ in the germline V gene. The CDR3 loop spans 15 amino acids. The V gene end was trimmed by 7 bases and the J gene end by 4 bases; junction bases not matched to a gene: 9. CDR3 amino acids: CASTPRASGRYEQYF. CDR3 coding DNA: TGTGCCAGCACCCCCCGGGCTAGCGGGAGGTACGAGCAGTACTTC.

This chain uses TRBV14 with TRBJ1-1; D may be TRBD1 (5 bases). Trimming shortened V by 4 bases and J by 10 bases, and 19 bases separated the two germline ends. This CDR3 is built from 14 residues. CDR1 is SGHDN and CDR2 is FVKESK in the germline V gene. The CDR3 here is CASSPLGTAGRAFF. CDR3 DNA: TGTGCCAGCAGCCCCCTAGGGACTGCTGGAAGAGCTTTCTTT.

The rearrangement joins TRBV7-2 to TRBJ1-5; perhaps TRBD1 as D (5 bases). V was trimmed by 5 bases and J by 6 bases, leaving 20 bases between them. The CDR3 consists of 16 residues. Germline V gives CDR1 SGHTA, CDR2 FQGNSA. Written as DNA, the CDR3 is TGTGCCAGCAGCGCAACCGGGACCCATGGAAGTCAGCCCCAGCATTTT. Amino acid sequence: CASSATGTHGSQPQHF.

The genes are TRBV2 and TRBJ1-5, with 7 nucleotides matching TRBD1. Per the germline V gene, CDR1 is SNHLY and CDR2 is FYNNEI. V lost 6 bases and J lost 1; bases outside the gene matches: 6. The CDR3 is 15 amino acids. The CDR3 coding sequence is TGTGCCAGCAGCGGGACGACAGGGAGCAATCAGCCCCAGCATTTT. This encodes CASSGTTGSNQPQHF.

The chain couples TRBV28 to TRBJ1-6; D not resolved. The CDR3 spans 13 residues. The germline CDR1 and CDR2 sequences are MDHEN and SYDVKM. The V gene lost 7 bases and the J gene lost 7 bases, with 11 bases spanning the gap. This chain's CDR3 is CASTLSGNSPLHF. CDR3 nucleotide sequence: TGTGCCAGCACCCTCTCGGGCAATTCACCCCTCCACTTT. Full variable domain (missing parts from reference TRBV28 and TRBJ1-6): DVKVTQSSRYLVKRTGEKVFLECVQDMDHENMFWYRQDPGLGLRLIYFSYDVKMKEKGDIPEGYSVSREKKERFSLILESASTNQTSMYLCASTLSGNSPLHFGNGTRLTVT.

A few counts support this clone. For the CDR3, the DNA is TGTGCCAGCAGTTACGCGGGAGTGATTAATTACGAGCAGTACTTC. Translating it yields CASSYAGVINYEQYF. This rearrangement joins TRBV6-5 to TRBJ2-7, with 7 bases matching TRBD2. This CDR3 is 15 amino acids long. Germline assignment: CDR1 MNHEY and CDR2 SVGAGI. The trim removed 2 bases at V and 4 bases at J, leaving 8 bases unmatched.

CDR3 residues: CASRFGTSEVYEQYF. The CDR3 nucleotides read TGTGCCAGCAGGTTTGGGACTAGCGAAGTCTACGAGCAGTACTTC. The chain joins TRBV13 to TRBJ2-7; TRBD2 matches at 10 bases. Germline trimming cut 6 bases from V and 3 bases from J; bases unmatched to any gene: 8. Germline CDR1 PRHDT, CDR2 FYEKMQ (reference sequence). The CDR3 consists of 15 residues.

The V gene is TRBV5-4, the J gene TRBJ2-3; 9 nucleotides line up with TRBD2. V trimming: 3 bases; J trimming: 1 base; junction bases outside the gene matches: 3. The CDR3 totals 15 residues. Per the germline V gene, CDR1 is SGHNT and CDR2 is YYREEE (reference sequence). The CDR3, as DNA: TGTGCCAGCAGCTCGCGGACTAGCGGCACAGATACGCAGTATTTT. It yields the protein CASSSRTSGTDTQYF.

This chain uses TRBV19 with TRBJ2-1, with 14 bases aligning to TRBD2. With V trimmed by 0 bases and J by 6 bases, 13 bases remained unmatched. Germline values: CDR1 LNHDA, CDR2 SQIVND (reference sequence). This CDR3 contains 20 residues. The CDR3 here is CASSIDLFIGLAGGRNEQFF. For the CDR3, the DNA is TGTGCCAGTAGTATAGATCTATTTATAGGACTAGCGGGAGGACGCAATGAGCAGTTCTTC.

This chain connects TRBV28 to TRBJ1-5; weak D call: TRBD1 (6 bases). Germline V gene sequence: CDR1 MDHEN, CDR2 SYDVKM. The V gene lost 6 bases and the J gene lost 7 bases, with 16 bases spanning the gap. The CDR3 consists of 14 residues. CDR3 bases: TGTGCCAGCAGCCTAAACAGGGTGAGGCAGCCCCAGCATTTT. Protein product: CASSLNRVRQPQHF.

V usage is TRBV11-2 and J usage is TRBJ2-1; D is possibly TRBD1 (5 bases). The CDR3 totals 16 residues. V lost 1 base and J 6 bases, leaving 16 bases between the germline ends. Germline CDR1 and CDR2: SGHAT and FQNNGV. CDR3 nucleotide sequence: TGTGCCAGCAGCTTAGTTGGGGCCGCAACCTCCAATGAGCAGTTCTTC. As protein: CASSLVGAATSNEQFF. Together with reference TRBV11-2 and TRBJ2-1, the CDR3 gives the full variable domain: EAGVAQSPRYKIIEKRQSVAFWCNPISGHATLYWYQQILGQGPKLLIQFQNNGVVDDSQLPKDRFSAERLKGVDSTLKIQPAKLEDSAVYLCASSLVGAATSNEQFFGPGTRLTVL.

The chain uses TRBV29-1 and TRBJ2-7; D gene ambiguous. The V end lost 7 bases, the J end lost 2 bases, and 18 bases lay between the germline ends. The CDR3 consists of 14 residues. CDR1 is SQVTM, CDR2 ANQGSEA, per germline. CDR3 loop: CSAEGTYPTYEQYF. The DNA for the CDR3 is TGCAGCGCCGAAGGAACCTATCCGACCTACGAGCAGTACTTC.

This chain uses TRBV9 with TRBJ2-1, with 7 bases lining up with TRBD2. The V gene's germline CDR1 is SGDLS and CDR2 YYNGEE. This CDR3 has 21 residues. V was pared by 0 bases and J by 4 bases, with 22 bases of the junction left unmatched. The CDR3 reads CASSVEFSGTPVASGYNEQFF. The CDR3 nucleotides read TGTGCCAGCAGCGTAGAGTTTTCCGGGACCCCGGTGGCTAGCGGTTACAATGAGCAGTTCTTC.

The chain recombines TRBV2 with TRBJ1-4; 7 bases are a match to TRBD1. V shed 10 bases and J 2 bases; nucleotides not matched to a gene: 4. The CDR3 loop spans 13 amino acids. Germline CDR1 and CDR2: SNHLY and FYNNEI. The CDR3 DNA sequence: TGTGCCAACAGGGGATCCACTAATGAAAAACTGTTTTTT. Its protein is CANRGSTNEKLFF.

The V gene is TRBV9, the J gene TRBJ2-1; 7 positions agree with TRBD2. CDR1 is SGDLS and CDR2 is YYNGEE in the germline V gene. V was pared by 4 bases and J by 2 bases, with 6 bases of the junction left unmatched. The CDR3 consists of 15 residues. DNA of the CDR3: TGTGCCAGCAGCTCGCAGCGGGAAACCTACAATGAGCAGTTCTTC. Its protein is CASSSQRETYNEQFF. Based on the CDR3 plus reference TRBV9 and TRBJ2-1, the full variable domain is DSGVTQTPKHLITATGQRVTLRCSPRSGDLSVYWYQQSLDQGLQFLIQYYNGEERAKGNILERFSAQQFPDLHSELNLSSLELGDSALYFCASSSQRETYNEQFFGPGTRLTVL.

The rearrangement links TRBV19 to TRBJ1-1; possibly TRBD1 for D (6 bases). V gave up 6 bases and J gave up 12 bases, with 20 bases separating them. The CDR3 contains 13 residues. CDR1 and CDR2 (germline): LNHDA, SQIVND (reference sequence). The CDR3 region has the DNA TGTGCCAGTAGCCAATCAATGGCAGGGGAAACTTTCTTT. Translating it yields CASSQSMAGETFF. Supplemented by reference TRBV19 and TRBJ1-1, the full variable domain reads DGGITQSPKYLFRKEGQNVTLSCEQNLNHDAMYWYRQDPGQGLRLIYYSQIVNDFQKGDIAEGYSVSREKKESFPLTVTSAQKNPTAFYLCASSQSMAGETFFGQGTRLTVV.

The chain combines TRBV7-9 with TRBJ2-2; D gene unclear. Germline CDR1 and CDR2: SEHNR and FQNEAQ (reference sequence). The CDR3 has 18 residues. V lost 0 bases to trimming and J lost 3 bases, with 17 bases between them. CDR3 DNA: TGTGCCAGCAGCTTAGCAGAGGACCTCCTAGAGGACACCGGGGAGCTGTTTTTT. The encoded protein is CASSLAEDLLEDTGELFF.

The chain combines TRBV9 with TRBJ1-2; 7 bases map to TRBD1. This CDR3 is built from 15 residues. Trimming cost V 0 bases and J 8 bases; bases outside gene matches: 10. Germline assignment: CDR1 SGDLS and CDR2 YYNGEE. The CDR3 sequence: CASSVESTGQWGYTF. DNA of the CDR3: TGTGCCAGCAGCGTAGAGTCAACGGGACAGTGGGGCTACACCTTC.

The chain joins TRBV6-5 to TRBJ1-1; the match to TRBD1 covers 10 bases. Trimming cost V 6 bases and J 6 bases; bases outside gene matches: 4. Germline V gives CDR1 MNHEY, CDR2 SVGAGI. The CDR3 is 13 residues long. The CDR3: CASRTGGMAEAFF. The CDR3 DNA reads as TGTGCCAGCAGGACAGGGGGCATGGCTGAAGCTTTCTTT.

To note about this clone: A junction end diverges from the germline sequence, so it may reflect a read error. This chain uses TRBV7-2 with TRBJ2-5; 12 bases fit TRBD2. This CDR3 is built from 12 residues. CDR1 and CDR2 (germline): SGHTA, FQGNSA. The CDR3 DNA sequence: TGTGCCAGCAGCCAGGGACTAGCGGGTGCCCACTTC. Translation gives CASSQGLAGAHF.

This sequence joins TRBV14 and TRBJ1-3, with TRBD1 identical over 7 bases. Per germline, CDR1 SGHDN and CDR2 FVKESK. The CDR3 consists of 15 residues. The trim removed 4 bases at V and 4 bases at J, leaving 7 bases unmatched. The CDR3 DNA is TGTGCCAGCAGCCGCCAAGGGGGCGAAGGAAACACCATATATTTT. It specifies CASSRQGGEGNTIYF.